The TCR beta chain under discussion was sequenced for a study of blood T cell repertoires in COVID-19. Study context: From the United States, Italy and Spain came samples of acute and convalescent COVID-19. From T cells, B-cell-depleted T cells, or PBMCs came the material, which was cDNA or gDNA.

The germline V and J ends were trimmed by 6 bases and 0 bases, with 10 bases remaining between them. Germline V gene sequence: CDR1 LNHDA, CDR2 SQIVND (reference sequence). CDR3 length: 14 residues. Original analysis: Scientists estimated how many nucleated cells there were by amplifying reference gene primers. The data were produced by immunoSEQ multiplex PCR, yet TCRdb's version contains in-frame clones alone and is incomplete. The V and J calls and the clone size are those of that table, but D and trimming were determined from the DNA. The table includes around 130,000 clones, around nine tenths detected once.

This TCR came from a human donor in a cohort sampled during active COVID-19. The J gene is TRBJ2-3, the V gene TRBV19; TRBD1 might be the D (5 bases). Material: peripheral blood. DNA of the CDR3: TGTGCCAGTAGGGGGCGGCTTAGCACAGATACGCAGTATTTT. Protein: CASRGRLSTDTQYF.